This T cell receptor (beta chain) was sequenced in a study of tumor and adjacent non-tumor tissue in lung cancer. Study-wide context: Aged about 31 to 80 years, patients included about 11 men and 5 women with stage I to III disease.

The template was RNA from unsorted bulk tissue. This CDR3 is built from 15 residues. From germline, CDR1 is MNHEY and CDR2 SVGAGI. As to this clonotype: A junction boundary mismatches the germline segment, possibly from a read error.

The library came from three nested PCR rounds adapted from ARM-PCR protocols. TCRdb reanalysed the multiplex PCR reads using MiXCR and keeps one entry per CDR3 protein. The table shows approximately 79,000 distinct CDR3 sequences, with roughly 72% occurring only once. The receptor was derived from a woman in her thirties or forties with non-small cell lung cancer. The gene calls are TRBV6-5 and TRBJ2-1; tentative D call: TRBD2 (6 bases). The sequenced sample was lung tumor tissue. The CDR3 bases are TGTGCCAGCAGTCGCGAGACGGGAGAGGGCATAGAGCAGCTCTTC. It yields the protein CASSRETGEGIEQLF.